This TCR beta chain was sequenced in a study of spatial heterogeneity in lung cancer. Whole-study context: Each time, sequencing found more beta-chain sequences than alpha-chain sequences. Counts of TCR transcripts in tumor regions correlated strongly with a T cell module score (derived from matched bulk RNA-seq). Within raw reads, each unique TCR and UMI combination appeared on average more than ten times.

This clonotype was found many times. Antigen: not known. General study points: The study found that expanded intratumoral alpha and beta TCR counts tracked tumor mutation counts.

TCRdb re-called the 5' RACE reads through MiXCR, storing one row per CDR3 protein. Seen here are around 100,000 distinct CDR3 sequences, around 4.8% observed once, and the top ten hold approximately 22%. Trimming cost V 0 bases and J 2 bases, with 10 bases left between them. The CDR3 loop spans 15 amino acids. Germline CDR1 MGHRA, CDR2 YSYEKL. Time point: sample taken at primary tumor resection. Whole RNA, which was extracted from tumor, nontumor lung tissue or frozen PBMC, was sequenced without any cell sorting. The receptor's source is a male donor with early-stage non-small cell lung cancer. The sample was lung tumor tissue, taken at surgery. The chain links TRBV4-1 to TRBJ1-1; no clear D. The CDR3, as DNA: TGCGCCAGCAGCCAAGATATGAGAACTAACACTGAAGCTTTCTTT. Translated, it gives CASSQDMRTNTEAFF.